This paragraph reports one T cell receptor (beta chain). Method: immunoSEQ multiplex PCR; TCRdb's copy keeps in-frame clones and lacks some. Among roughly 200,000 clones listed, roughly 77% were seen once. These data come from a study of blood T cell repertoires in COVID-19. The wider study: From T cells, B-cell-depleted T cells, or PBMCs came the material, which was cDNA or gDNA.

Germline V gives CDR1 MGHRA, CDR2 YSYEKL. The CDR3 loop spans 18 amino acids. The V end was cut by 4 bases, the J end by 4 bases, with 25 bases between. The chain combines TRBV4-1 with TRBJ2-5, with D possibly TRBD1 on 6 matching bases. The sequencing input was peripheral blood. The sequence derives from a woman aged 35 to 49 with COVID-19, enrolled during active disease. The CDR3 spells CASSRLPELGTRGETQYF. CDR3 nucleotide sequence: TGCGCCAGCAGCCGCCTGCCCGAACTAGGGACACGCGGAGAGACCCAGTACTTC.